Reported below is one T cell receptor (beta chain). This sample was included in a study of blood T cell repertoires in COVID-19. Overall study: Spain, Italy and the United States supplied samples that represented acute and convalescent COVID-19. T cells, B-cell-depleted T cells, or PBMCs supplied cDNA or gDNA.

V shed 5 bases and J shed 3 bases, with 13 bases lying between them. Germline V gene sequence: CDR1 SEHNR, CDR2 FQNEAQ (reference sequence). CDR3 length: 14 residues. Original handling: Counts of nucleated cells, estimated from reference gene primer amplification, were obtained. Data came from immunoSEQ multiplex PCR; TCRdb stores just in-frame clones and leaves some out. V and J calls plus clone size are reproduced from that table; the DNA served to infer D and trimming. The sample includes around 130,000 clones, around 86% seen only once; the top ten take almost 4.5%. The chain employs TRBV7-9 and TRBJ1-1; a weak D match, TRBD1 (6 bases). Input material: peripheral blood. This receptor was obtained from a middle-aged man with acute or convalescent COVID-19. The CDR3 here is CASSGQQGDTEAFF. The CDR3 DNA is TGTGCCAGCAGCGGTCAACAGGGAGACACTGAAGCTTTCTTT.